The clone carrying this T cell receptor (beta chain) was seen many times. The antigen is not known. The data belong to a study of T-cell reconstitution after alpha-beta-depleted transplantation in children. Findings of the study overall: Two months or so post-transplant, alpha-beta T cells reportedly derived from several hundred expanded graft clones. Most T-cell counts and diversity one year after the transplant came from T cells that were newly produced.

Unique molecular identifiers were incorporated into the prepared TCRbeta library. TCRdb passed the PCR reads through MiXCR, listing each CDR3 protein once. Among about 8,300 distinct CDR3 sequences listed, roughly a sixth were seen once. This receptor was obtained from a girl under three years old who had a stem cell transplant for combined immunodeficiency, so the T cells may come from the graft donor. The input for sequencing was PBMCs, mostly from graft donor cells, taken 60 days after TCRalphabeta/CD19-depleted stem cell transplant.

DNA of the CDR3: TGCAGTGCAAACATTCCGGGAGTCCCAGATACGCAGTATTTT. Its translation is CSANIPGVPDTQYF. The rearrangement uses TRBV20-1 and TRBJ2-3; maybe TRBD2 (6 bases). Trimming pared 6 bases from V and 4 bases from J, leaving 17 bases between. This CDR3 contains 14 residues. Germline CDR1 reads DFQATT; CDR2 reads SNEGSKA (reference sequence).